The present T cell receptor beta chain was sequenced within a study of T-cell memory formation after mild COVID-19. Using its own MiXCR run on the 5' RACE reads, TCRdb lists one record per CDR3 protein. The sample holds some 290,000 distinct CDR3 sequences, about 16% seen once. The V gene's germline CDR1 is SGHVS and CDR2 FNYEAQ. This CDR3 has 14 amino acids. V was clipped by 4 bases and J by 4 bases, with 13 bases between them. This sequence joins TRBV7-6 and TRBJ1-1; unclear D gene. The sequence derives from a man younger than 35 who had mild COVID-19 (a few samples of this study predate the infection). Cell type and time point are not known. The sample consisted of PBMCs or a T cell subset sorted from them (not recorded which). The CDR3 DNA reads TGTGCCAGCAGCTCGCGACCTTCGGGCACTGAAGCTTTCTTT. This gives the protein CASSSRPSGTEAFF.